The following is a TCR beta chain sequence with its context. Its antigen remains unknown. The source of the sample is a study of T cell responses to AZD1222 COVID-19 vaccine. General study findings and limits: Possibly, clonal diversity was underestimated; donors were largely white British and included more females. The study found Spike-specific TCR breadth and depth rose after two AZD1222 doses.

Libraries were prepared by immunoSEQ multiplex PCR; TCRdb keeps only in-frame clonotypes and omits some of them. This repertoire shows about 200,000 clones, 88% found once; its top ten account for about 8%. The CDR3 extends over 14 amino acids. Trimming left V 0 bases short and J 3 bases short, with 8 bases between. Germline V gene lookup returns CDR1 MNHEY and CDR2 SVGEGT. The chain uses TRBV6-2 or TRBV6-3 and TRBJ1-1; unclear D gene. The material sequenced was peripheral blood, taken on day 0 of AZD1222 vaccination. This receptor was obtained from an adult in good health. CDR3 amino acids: CASSYSDGDTEAFF. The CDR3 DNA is TGTGCCAGCAGTTACTCGGACGGGGACACTGAAGCTTTCTTT.